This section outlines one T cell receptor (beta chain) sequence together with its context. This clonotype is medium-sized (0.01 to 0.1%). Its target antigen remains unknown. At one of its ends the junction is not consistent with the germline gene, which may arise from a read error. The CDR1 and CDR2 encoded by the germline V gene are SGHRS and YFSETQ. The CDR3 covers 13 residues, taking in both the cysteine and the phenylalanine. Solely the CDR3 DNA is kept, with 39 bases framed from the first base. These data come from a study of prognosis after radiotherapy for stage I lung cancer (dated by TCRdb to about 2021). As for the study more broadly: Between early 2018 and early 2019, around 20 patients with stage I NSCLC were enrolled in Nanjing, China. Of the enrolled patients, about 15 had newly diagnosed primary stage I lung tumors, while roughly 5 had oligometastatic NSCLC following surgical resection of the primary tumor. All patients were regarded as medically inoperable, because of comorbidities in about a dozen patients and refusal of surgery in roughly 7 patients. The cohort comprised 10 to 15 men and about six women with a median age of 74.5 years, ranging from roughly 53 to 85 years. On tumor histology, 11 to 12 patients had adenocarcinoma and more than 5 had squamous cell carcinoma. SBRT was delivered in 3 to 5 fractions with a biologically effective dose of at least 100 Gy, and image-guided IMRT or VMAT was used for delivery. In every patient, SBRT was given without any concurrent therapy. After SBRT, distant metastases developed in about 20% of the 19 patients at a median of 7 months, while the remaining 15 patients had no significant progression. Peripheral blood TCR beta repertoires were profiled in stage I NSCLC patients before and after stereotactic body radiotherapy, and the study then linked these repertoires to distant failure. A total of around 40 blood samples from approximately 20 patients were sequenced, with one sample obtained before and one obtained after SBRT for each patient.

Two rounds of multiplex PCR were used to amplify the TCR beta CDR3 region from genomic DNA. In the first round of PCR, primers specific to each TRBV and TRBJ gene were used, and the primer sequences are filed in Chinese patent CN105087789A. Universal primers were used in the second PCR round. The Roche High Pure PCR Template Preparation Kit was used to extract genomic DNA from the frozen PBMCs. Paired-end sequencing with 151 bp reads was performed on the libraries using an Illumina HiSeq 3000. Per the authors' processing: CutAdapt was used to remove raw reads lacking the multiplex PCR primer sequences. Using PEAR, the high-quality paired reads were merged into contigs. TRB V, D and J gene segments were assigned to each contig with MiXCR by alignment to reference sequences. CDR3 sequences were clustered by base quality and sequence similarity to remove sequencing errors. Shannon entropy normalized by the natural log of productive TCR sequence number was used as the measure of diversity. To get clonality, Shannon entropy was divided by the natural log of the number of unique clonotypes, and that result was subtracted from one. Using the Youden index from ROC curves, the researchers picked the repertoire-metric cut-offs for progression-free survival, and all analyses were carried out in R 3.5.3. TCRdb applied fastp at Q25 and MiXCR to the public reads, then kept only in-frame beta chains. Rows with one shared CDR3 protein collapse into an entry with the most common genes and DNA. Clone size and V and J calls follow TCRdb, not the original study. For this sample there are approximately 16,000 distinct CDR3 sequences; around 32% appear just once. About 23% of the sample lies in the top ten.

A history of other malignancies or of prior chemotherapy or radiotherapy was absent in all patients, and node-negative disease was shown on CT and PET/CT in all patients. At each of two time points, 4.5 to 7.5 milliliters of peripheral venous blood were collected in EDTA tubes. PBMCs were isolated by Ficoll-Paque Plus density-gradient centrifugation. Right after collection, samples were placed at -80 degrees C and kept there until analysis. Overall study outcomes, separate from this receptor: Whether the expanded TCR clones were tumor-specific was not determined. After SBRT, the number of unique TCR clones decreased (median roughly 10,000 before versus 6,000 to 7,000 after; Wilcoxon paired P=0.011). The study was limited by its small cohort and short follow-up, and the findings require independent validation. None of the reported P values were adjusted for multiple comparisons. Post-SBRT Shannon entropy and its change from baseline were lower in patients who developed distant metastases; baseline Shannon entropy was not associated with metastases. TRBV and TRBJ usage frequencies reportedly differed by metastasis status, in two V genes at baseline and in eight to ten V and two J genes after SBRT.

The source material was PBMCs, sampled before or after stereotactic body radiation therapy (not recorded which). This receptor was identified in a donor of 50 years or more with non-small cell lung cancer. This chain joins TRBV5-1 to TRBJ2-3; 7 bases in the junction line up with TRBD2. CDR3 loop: CASSGLVTDTQYF. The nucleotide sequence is TGTGCCAGCAGTGGACTAGTCACAGATACGCAGTATTTT.